A selection of T cell receptor beta chains follows, all from one sample in a study of T cell responses to AZD1222 COVID-19 vaccine. Libraries were prepared by immunoSEQ multiplex PCR; TCRdb keeps only in-frame clonotypes and omits some of them. The sample lists about 110,000 clones, about 90% occurring once. Specimen: peripheral blood, collected on day 0 of AZD1222 vaccination. These receptors all stem from an adult in good health. CDR3s include the opening cysteine and the closing phenylalanine or tryptophan. The D gene is left open where the match is weak. Size tells how often a clone was seen (once, few, many) or the class of an expanded clone, and some rows leave it out.

TRBJ2-2,TRBV3-1/TRBV3-2,many,TRBD1,CASSHFHRGPTNTGELFF,TGTGCCAGCAGCCACTTTCACAGGGGGCCAACGAACACCGGGGAGCTGTTTTTT
TRBJ1-4,TRBV27,NA,TRBD1,CASTLGQGNEKLFF,TGTGCCAGCACCTTGGGACAGGGAAACGAAAAACTGTTTTTT
TRBJ1-2,TRBV30,NA,NA,CAWSPLIGGGYTF,TGTGCCTGGAGTCCCCTCATCGGGGGTGGCTACACCTTC
TRBJ1-5,TRBV30,NA,NA,CAWSVAADQPQHF,TGTGCCTGGAGTGTTGCAGCAGATCAGCCCCAGCATTTT
TRBJ1-5,TRBV19,NA,TRBD1,CATRLDRASNQPQHF,TGTGCCACCCGCCTTGACAGGGCCAGCAATCAGCCCCAGCATTTT
TRBJ2-1,TRBV7-2,NA,TRBD1,CASSLDRGRSEQFF,TGTGCCAGCAGCTTAGACAGGGGGCGAAGTGAGCAGTTCTTC
TRBJ2-5,TRBV7-9,few,TRBD2,CASSLTLESSGGSETQYF,TGTGCCAGCAGCTTAACCCTGGAGAGTAGCGGGGGTTCAGAGACCCAGTACTTC
TRBJ1-5,TRBV19,once,TRBD1,CASERGQGWNQPQHF,TGTGCCAGTGAAAGAGGACAGGGGTGGAATCAGCCCCAGCATTTT
TRBJ1-2,TRBV4-3,NA,TRBD1,CASSQDRGLSGYTF,TGCGCCAGCAGCCAAGACAGGGGGCTCAGTGGCTACACCTTC
TRBJ1-2,TRBV29-1,NA,TRBD1,CSVAGQGNGYTF,TGCAGCGTTGCAGGACAGGGCAACGGCTACACCTTC
TRBJ2-2,TRBV11-2,once,TRBD2,CASSLRPSGGTPNTGELFF,TGTGCCAGCAGCTTAAGGCCTAGCGGGGGGACGCCGAACACCGGGGAGCTGTTTTTT
TRBJ2-5,TRBV7-8,NA,NA,CASSTLGAGQETQYF,TGTGCCAGCAGCACGCTTGGGGCAGGTCAAGAGACCCAGTACTTC
TRBJ2-1,TRBV6-4,NA,TRBD2,CASSGLAGDYNEQFF,TGTGCCAGCAGTGGACTAGCGGGGGATTACAATGAGCAGTTCTTC
TRBJ2-7,TRBV2,NA,NA,CASGTVYEQYF,TGTGCCAGCGGAACTGTCTACGAGCAGTACTTC
TRBJ2-2,TRBV7-2,NA,NA,CASRGVTNTGELFF,TGTGCCAGCAGGGGAGTTACGAACACCGGGGAGCTGTTTTTT
TRBJ2-1,TRBV15,NA,NA,CATSRPSSRPYNEQFF,TGTGCCACCAGCAGACCCTCAAGCAGACCCTACAATGAGCAGTTCTTC
TRBJ1-2,TRBV15,NA,NA,CATSRVGNYGYTF,TGTGCCACCAGCAGAGTAGGTAACTATGGCTACACCTTC
TRBJ2-3,TRBV6-4,once,TRBD2,CASSQRPLADSTDTQYF,TGTGCCAGCAGTCAACGCCCACTAGCGGATAGCACAGATACGCAGTATTTT
TRBJ1-6,TRBV14,NA,NA,CASSPLISSPLHF,TGTGCCAGCAGCCCTCTGATTAGTTCACCCCTCCACTTT
TRBJ1-3,TRBV9,NA,NA,CASSVGGRFGSNSGNTIYF,TGTGCCAGCAGCGTAGGGGGTAGGTTCGGGTCCAACTCTGGAAACACCATATATTTT
TRBJ2-7,TRBV7-8,NA,NA,CASTFQSHYEQYF,TGTGCCAGCACATTCCAGTCTCACTACGAGCAGTACTTC
TRBJ1-6,TRBV9,NA,NA,CASSGPSDNSPLHF,TGTGCCAGCAGCGGACCATCGGACAATTCACCCCTCCACTTT
TRBJ2-7,TRBV9,NA,NA,CASSVEASFYEQYF,TGTGCCAGCAGCGTAGAGGCTTCCTTTTACGAGCAGTACTTC
TRBJ1-1,TRBV11-2,NA,NA,CASSLWQNTEAFF,TGTGCCAGCAGCTTATGGCAGAACACTGAAGCTTTCTTT
TRBJ2-5,TRBV3-1/TRBV3-2,NA,NA,CASSQVEGPIQETQYF,TGTGCCAGCAGCCAAGTGGAGGGCCCGATCCAAGAGACCCAGTACTTC
TRBJ1-2,TRBV7-3,once,NA,CASSYKTQNYGYTF,TGTGCCAGCAGCTACAAAACCCAGAACTATGGCTACACCTTC
TRBJ2-1,TRBV7-2,NA,NA,CASSWGDNHYNEQFF,TGTGCCAGCAGCTGGGGGGACAATCACTACAATGAGCAGTTCTTC
TRBJ1-1,TRBV3-1/TRBV3-2,NA,NA,CASSLLSGQYTEAFF,TGTGCCAGCAGCCTACTGAGCGGGCAATACACTGAAGCTTTCTTT
TRBJ1-5,TRBV19,NA,NA,CASSSPPGTGLGQPQHF,TGTGCCAGTAGTAGTCCCCCCGGGACGGGCCTTGGTCAGCCCCAGCATTTT
TRBJ1-4,TRBV5-6,NA,NA,CASSSLTDTTNEKLFF,TGTGCCAGCAGCTCACTGACAGACACAACTAATGAAAAACTGTTTTTT
TRBJ2-3,TRBV5-1,NA,NA,CASSLIAGRQGDTQYF,TGCGCCAGCAGCTTGATAGCGGGGCGACAGGGAGATACGCAGTATTTT
TRBJ2-7,TRBV7-8,NA,TRBD1,CASSRFQWQGASSYEQYF,TGTGCCAGCAGCCGTTTTCAGTGGCAGGGGGCAAGCTCCTACGAGCAGTACTTC